Reported below is one TCR beta chain. Its antigen is still unknown. Assay used: immunoSEQ multiplex PCR; TCRdb lists only in-frame clones, some missing. The profile shows 150,000 to 160,000 clones, around nine tenths of them singletons. The CDR3 consists of 16 residues. Germline loops: CDR1 SGHAT, CDR2 FQNNGV. V lost 4 bases to trimming and J lost 3 bases, with 16 bases between them. This record belongs to a study of T cell responses to AZD1222 COVID-19 vaccine. Study results and caveats: The study found Spike-specific TCR breadth and depth rose after two AZD1222 doses. Researchers report vaccine-associated CD4 TCRs spanning spike, with dominance at 160-218 and 743-854. White British ancestry dominated among donors, who included more females, and clonal diversity was possibly underestimated. Just five or six AZD1222 recipients were seropositive at baseline.

This material consisted of peripheral blood, taken on day 0 of AZD1222 vaccination. The origin of this receptor is an adult in good health. The chain uses TRBV11-2 and TRBJ2-1; D gene uncertain. The CDR3 sequence is CASSSLKGTFYNEQFF. CDR3 in DNA: TGTGCCAGCAGCTCCCTAAAGGGTACCTTCTACAATGAGCAGTTCTTC.